The 18 T cell receptor beta chains reported below all come from one sample, sequenced in a study of T cells in Graves' hyperthyroidism and ophthalmopathy. Amplification yielded TCR beta CDR3 regions, with RNA transcripts as the source. HTBI primers were used for first-round RT-PCR of the TCR CDR3. TCRdb used MiXCR to reprocess the multiplex PCR reads, holding one entry per CDR3 protein. This sample has about 480,000 distinct CDR3 sequences, with around a quarter found just once. The source material was blood. These receptors were obtained from a woman under 40 with Graves' ophthalmopathy.

This clonotype was recorded a few times. At one end, the junction sequence differs from germline, possibly due to a read error. The gene calls are TRBV10-3 and TRBJ2-4; TRBD2 aligns across 10 bases. The germline V gene encodes CDR1 ENHRY and CDR2 SYGVKD. The length of the CDR3 is 17 residues. CDR3 in amino acids: CAISESGLAGAKNIKYF. As DNA, the CDR3 is TGTGCCATCAGTGAGTCTGGGCTAGCGGGAGCCAAAAACATTAAGTACTTC.

The chain has TRBV2 and TRBJ1-5, with 10 bases fitting TRBD1. CDR3 length: 15 amino acids. Germline CDR1 is SNHLY and CDR2 is FYNNEI. V was clipped by 7 bases and J by 4 bases; unmatched bases: 7. CDR3 nucleotide sequence: TGTGCCAGCAACGCTGACAGGGGGCTGAATCAGCCCCAGCATTTT. Translating gives CASNADRGLNQPQHF.

In the case of this clonotype: A single base separates this from a much larger clone, so it may be a read error. The chain combines TRBV7-8 with TRBJ1-1, with 9 bases matching TRBD1. The CDR3 is 15 amino acids. Germline lookup yields CDR1 SGHVS and CDR2 FQNEAQ. CDR3 in amino acids: CASSLGGQGRTEACF. CDR3 DNA: TGTGCCAGCAGCTTAGGAGGACAGGGGCGGACTGAAGCTTGCTTT.

DNA of the CDR3: TGCGCCAGCAGCTTGGCAGGTGGACAGGGTACAAACACCATATATTTT. This gives the protein CASSLAGGQGTNTIYF. This chain joins TRBV5-1 and TRBJ1-3; TRBD1 matches 8 bases. The CDR3 consists of 16 residues. Germline V gene data show CDR1 as SGHRS and CDR2 as YFSETQ. After removal of 0 bases from V and 6 bases from J, the junction contained 8 bases not matched to a gene.

This clonotype was counted at least ten times. The rearrangement uses TRBV6-5 and TRBJ2-5, with 9 bases identical to TRBD2. Germline V gene sequence: CDR1 MNHEY, CDR2 SVGAGI. CDR3 length: 16 amino acids. The J segment lost 2 bases and the V segment lost 2 bases, leaving 6 bases of the junction unmatched. CDR3 DNA sequence: TGTGCCAGCAGTTACGGGGTTAGCGGGGGACAAGAGACCCAGTACTTC. The encoded protein is CASSYGVSGGQETQYF.

Many counts were recorded for this clonotype. The CDR3 loop is CSARDRGETQYF. CDR3 in DNA: TGCAGTGCTAGAGATCGCGGGGAGACCCAGTACTTC. The V gene is TRBV20-1, the J gene TRBJ2-5, with D perhaps matching TRBD2 (5 bases). With 0 bases removed from V and 5 bases from J, the gap between germline ends came to 7 bases. Germline CDR1 and CDR2: DFQATT and SNEGSKA (reference sequence). The CDR3 has 12 amino acids.

This clonotype was detected ten times or more. V gene TRBV24-1 combines with J gene TRBJ2-5; a possible D gene is TRBD1 (6 bases). CDR1 is KGHDR, CDR2 SFDVKD, per germline. V was clipped by 4 bases and J by 2 bases, with 10 bases between them. This CDR3 region has 14 residues. CDR3 DNA sequence: TGTGCCACCAGTGAGAATGGACAGCAAGAGACCCAGTACTTC. Encoded protein: CATSENGQQETQYF.

This clonotype has more than one count but fewer than ten. The genes are TRBV19 and TRBJ2-7; 15 bases are shared with TRBD2. The junction had 17 bases not matched to a gene; V was cut back by 10 bases and J by 7 bases. This CDR3 spans 17 amino acids. CDR1 and CDR2 from the germline V gene are LNHDA and SQIVND (reference sequence). The DNA of the CDR3 is TGTGCCACCCGGCGAGGACTAGCGGGAGGGCCATGGGATGAGCAGTACTTC. Translating it yields CATRRGLAGGPWDEQYF.

This clonotype was found many times. The genes are TRBV12-3 or TRBV12-4 and TRBJ1-1; 8 bases are shared with TRBD1. The CDR3 has 14 amino acids. The V and J ends lost 5 bases and 1 base, in that order; junction bases with no gene match: 3. DNA for the CDR3: TGTGCCAGCAGTGGACAGGGACCGAACACTGAAGCTTTCTTT. Translated, it gives CASSGQGPNTEAFF.

The sample holds a few counts of this clonotype. A read error may account for a junction end that differs from germline. The chain carries TRBV2 and TRBJ2-4; tentative D call: TRBD1 (6 bases). Per the germline V gene, CDR1 is SNHLY and CDR2 is FYNNEI. CDR3 length: 15 amino acids. In DNA form, the CDR3 reads TGTGCCAGCAGCGGAGACAGGTGGGCCAAAAACATTAAGTACTTC. Amino acid sequence: CASSGDRWAKNIKYF.

This clonotype was observed at least ten times. V is TRBV24-1 and J is TRBJ1-2, with TRBD1 matching over 7 bases. There are 15 residues in the CDR3. Unmatched junction bases numbered 8, after V lost 4 bases and J lost 4 bases. CDR1 is KGHDR and CDR2 is SFDVKD in the germline V gene. CDR3 coding DNA: TGTGCCACCAGTGACGGGTCGACAGGGAGCTATGGCTACACCTTC. It translates to CATSDGSTGSYGYTF.

This clonotype was found a few times. The V call is TRBV12-3 or TRBV12-4, the J call TRBJ2-5; 13 bases are shared with TRBD2. There are 14 residues in the CDR3. V shed 6 bases, J shed 7 bases, and the junction held 5 bases outside the gene matches. The CDR3 DNA reads TGTGCCAGCAGCCCCGGGACTAGCGGGGCGACCCAGTACTTC. Its translation is CASSPGTSGATQYF.

This clonotype was seen only a few times. The chain employs TRBV27 and TRBJ1-5; D gene uncertain. The V end lost 0 bases, the J end lost 0 bases, and 9 bases lay between the germline ends. CDR3 length: 16 amino acids. The V gene's germline CDR1 is MNHEY and CDR2 SMNVEV (reference sequence). CDR3 sequence reads: CASSLSRGTSNQPQHF. The CDR3 nucleotides are TGTGCCAGCAGTTTATCCCGAGGAACTAGCAATCAGCCCCAGCATTTT.

The chain combines TRBV2 with TRBJ1-5; perhaps TRBD1 as D (6 bases). Germline V gives CDR1 SNHLY, CDR2 FYNNEI. The CDR3 consists of 13 residues. The V end lost 10 bases, the J end lost 4 bases, and 14 bases lay between the germline ends. In DNA form, the CDR3 reads TGTGCCACAGCGGACAGCCAAAATCAGCCCCAGCATTTT. It specifies CATADSQNQPQHF.

The chain couples TRBV6-1 to TRBJ2-7; D uncertain. The CDR3 sequence is 16 residues long. V was trimmed by 2 bases and J by 0 bases, leaving 14 bases between them. CDR1 is MNHNS and CDR2 is SASEGT in the germline V gene. The CDR3 here is CASSERVGRFSYEQYF. The DNA of the CDR3 is TGTGCCAGCAGTGAAAGAGTCGGCAGATTCTCCTACGAGCAGTACTTC.

This clonotype was observed at least ten times. CDR3 amino acids: CSARVPTTPYEQYF. CDR3 sequence (DNA): TGCAGTGCTAGAGTTCCGACCACTCCCTACGAGCAGTACTTC. The chain uses TRBV20-1 and TRBJ2-7; the D is unclear. This CDR3 has 14 residues. The germline CDR1 and CDR2 sequences are DFQATT and SNEGSKA (reference sequence). V gave up 1 base and J gave up 2 bases, with 12 bases separating them.

This clonotype occurred many times. V gene TRBV10-3 combines with J gene TRBJ2-3; 7 bases fit TRBD2. The CDR3 is made up of 17 amino acids. CDR1 and CDR2 from the germline V gene are ENHRY and SYGVKD. V dropped 0 bases and J dropped 4; count of bases not matched to a gene: 10. CDR3 sequence: CAISESPAGEVADTQYF. The CDR3, as DNA: TGTGCCATCAGTGAGTCTCCCGCGGGGGAGGTAGCAGATACGCAGTATTTT.

In its sample, this clonotype was seen many times. J is TRBJ1-1 and V is TRBV28; TRBD1 agrees at 11 bases. The CDR3 sequence is 15 residues long. J gave up 4 bases and V 4 bases, and 5 bases lay outside the gene matches. Per germline, CDR1 MDHEN and CDR2 SYDVKM. CDR3 bases: TGTGCCAGCAGTTCCTGGGACAGGGGGGTCACTGAAGCTTTCTTT. It is translated as CASSSWDRGVTEAFF.